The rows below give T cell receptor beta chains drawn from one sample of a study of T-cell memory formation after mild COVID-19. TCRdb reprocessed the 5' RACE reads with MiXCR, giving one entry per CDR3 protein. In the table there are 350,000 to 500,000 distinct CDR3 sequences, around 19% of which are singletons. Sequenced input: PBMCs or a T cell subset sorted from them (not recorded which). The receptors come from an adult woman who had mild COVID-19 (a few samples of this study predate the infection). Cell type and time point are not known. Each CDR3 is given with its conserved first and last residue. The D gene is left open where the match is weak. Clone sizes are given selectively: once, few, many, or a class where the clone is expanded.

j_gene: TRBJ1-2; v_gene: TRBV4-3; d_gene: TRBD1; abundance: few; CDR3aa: CASSQAGTGAYGYTF; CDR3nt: TGCGCCAGCAGCCAAGCCGGGACAGGGGCTTATGGCTACACCTTC
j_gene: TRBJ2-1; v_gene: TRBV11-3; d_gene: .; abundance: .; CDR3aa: CASNRDNEQFF; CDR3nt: TGTGCCAGCAACCGAGACAATGAGCAGTTCTTC
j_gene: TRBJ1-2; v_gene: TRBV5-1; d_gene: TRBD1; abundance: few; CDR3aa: CASSLGQVEGYGYTF; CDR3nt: TGCGCCAGCAGCCTGGGACAGGTTGAAGGGTATGGCTACACCTTC
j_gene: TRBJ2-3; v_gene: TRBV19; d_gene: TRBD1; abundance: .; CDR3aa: CASSIRDRGYTDTQYF; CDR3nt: TGTGCCAGTAGTATTCGTGACAGGGGTTACACAGATACGCAGTATTTT
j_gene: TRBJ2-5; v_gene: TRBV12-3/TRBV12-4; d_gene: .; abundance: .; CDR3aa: CASSFRDGLIYQQETQYF; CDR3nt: TGTGCCAGCAGTTTCCGGGACGGCCTCATATATCAGCAAGAGACCCAGTACTTC
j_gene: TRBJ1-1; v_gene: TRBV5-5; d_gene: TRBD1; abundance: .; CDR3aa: CASSSLGQSTEAFF; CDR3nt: TGTGCCAGCAGCTCGTTGGGACAGTCTACTGAAGCTTTCTTT
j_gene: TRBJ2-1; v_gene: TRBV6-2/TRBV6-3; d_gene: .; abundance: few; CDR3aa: CASSQDSQADNEQFF; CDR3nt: TGTGCCAGCAGCCAGGACAGCCAAGCCGACAATGAGCAGTTCTTC
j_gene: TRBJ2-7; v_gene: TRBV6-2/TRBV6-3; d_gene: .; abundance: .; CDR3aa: CASSYEGPAPYEQYF; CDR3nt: TGTGCCAGCAGTTACGAGGGCCCGGCGCCCTACGAGCAGTACTTC
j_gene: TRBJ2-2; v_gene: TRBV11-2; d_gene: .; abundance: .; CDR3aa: CASSPGLGRTNTGELFF; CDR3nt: TGTGCCAGCAGCCCAGGGCTGGGGCGGACGAACACCGGGGAGCTGTTTTTT
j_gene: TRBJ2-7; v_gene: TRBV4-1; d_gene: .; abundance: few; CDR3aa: CASSRNGGATYEQYF; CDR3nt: TGCGCCAGCAGCCGCAACGGGGGAGCGACTTACGAGCAGTACTTC
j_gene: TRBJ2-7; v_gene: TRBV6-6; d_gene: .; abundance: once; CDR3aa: CASKEGSYEQYF; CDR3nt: TGTGCCAGCAAAGAGGGATCCTACGAGCAGTACTTC
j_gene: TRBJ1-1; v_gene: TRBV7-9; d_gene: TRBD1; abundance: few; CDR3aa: CASSLGTGFVNTEAFF; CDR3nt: TGTGCCAGCAGCCTCGGGACAGGATTTGTGAACACTGAAGCTTTCTTT
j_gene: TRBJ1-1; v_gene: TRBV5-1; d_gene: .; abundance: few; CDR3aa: CASSLGTKGDEAFF; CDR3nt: TGCGCCAGCAGCTTGGGGACTAAGGGAGATGAAGCTTTCTTT
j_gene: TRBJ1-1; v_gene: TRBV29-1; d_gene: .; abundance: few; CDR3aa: CSVRGVTEAFF; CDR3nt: TGCAGCGTTCGGGGGGTCACTGAAGCTTTCTTT
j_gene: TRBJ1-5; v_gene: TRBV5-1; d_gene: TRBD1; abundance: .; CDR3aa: CASSFGTADQPQHF; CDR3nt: TGCGCCAGCAGCTTCGGGACAGCAGATCAGCCCCAGCATTTT
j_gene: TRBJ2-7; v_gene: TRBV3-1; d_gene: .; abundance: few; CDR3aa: CASSQAPGLKPYEQYF; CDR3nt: TGTGCCAGCAGCCAGGCCCCGGGGCTCAAGCCCTACGAGCAGTACTTC
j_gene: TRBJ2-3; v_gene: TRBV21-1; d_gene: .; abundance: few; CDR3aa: CATTPTVDTQYF; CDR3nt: TGTGCCACTACGCCCACCGTGGATACGCAGTATTTT
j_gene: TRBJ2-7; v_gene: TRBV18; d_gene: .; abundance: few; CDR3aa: CASSADLAGQYF; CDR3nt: TGTGCCAGCTCAGCTGACCTAGCAGGGCAGTACTTC
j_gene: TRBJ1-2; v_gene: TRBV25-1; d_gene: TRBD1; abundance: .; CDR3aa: CASSEGQGVQGYTF; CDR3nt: TGTGCCAGCAGCGAGGGACAGGGGGTTCAGGGCTACACCTTC
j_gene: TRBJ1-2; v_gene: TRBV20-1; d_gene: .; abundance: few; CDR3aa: CSAEGQGRGYTF; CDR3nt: TGCAGTGCCGAAGGCCAGGGACGGGGCTACACCTTC
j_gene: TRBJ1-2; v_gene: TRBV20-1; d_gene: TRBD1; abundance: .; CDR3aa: CSASRQGAEGYTF; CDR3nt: TGCAGTGCCTCTAGACAGGGGGCTGAGGGCTACACCTTC
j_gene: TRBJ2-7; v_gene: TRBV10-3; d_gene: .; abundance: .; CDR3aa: CAISGAGQQYF; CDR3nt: TGTGCCATCAGTGGGGCGGGACAGCAGTACTTC